The clone carrying this TCR beta chain was recorded many times. The CDR3 totals 13 residues. The ends were cut back, 0 bases at V and 6 bases at J, with 7 bases in the middle. The germline V gene encodes CDR1 SGHNT and CDR2 YYREEE (reference sequence). The sample belongs to a study of shared clonotypes between healthy human individuals. The protocol was immunoSEQ multiplex PCR, while the TCRdb copy is restricted to in-frame clones and leaves out a portion. The data hold 550,000 to 700,000 clones, with less than 80% observed a single time. The authors divided CD4+ cells into CD45RA+ naive and CD45RA-negative memory subsets.

This clonotype was sampled from a woman aged 25-40 years in good health. This chain connects TRBV5-4 to TRBJ1-5; D gene uncertain. Sequenced material: memory CD4+ T cells sorted from blood. Subset indicated: CD45RA-negative fraction. The CDR3 DNA sequence: TGTGCCAGCAGCTTGGATCCCAGTCAGCCCCAGCATTTT. Its protein is CASSLDPSQPQHF.